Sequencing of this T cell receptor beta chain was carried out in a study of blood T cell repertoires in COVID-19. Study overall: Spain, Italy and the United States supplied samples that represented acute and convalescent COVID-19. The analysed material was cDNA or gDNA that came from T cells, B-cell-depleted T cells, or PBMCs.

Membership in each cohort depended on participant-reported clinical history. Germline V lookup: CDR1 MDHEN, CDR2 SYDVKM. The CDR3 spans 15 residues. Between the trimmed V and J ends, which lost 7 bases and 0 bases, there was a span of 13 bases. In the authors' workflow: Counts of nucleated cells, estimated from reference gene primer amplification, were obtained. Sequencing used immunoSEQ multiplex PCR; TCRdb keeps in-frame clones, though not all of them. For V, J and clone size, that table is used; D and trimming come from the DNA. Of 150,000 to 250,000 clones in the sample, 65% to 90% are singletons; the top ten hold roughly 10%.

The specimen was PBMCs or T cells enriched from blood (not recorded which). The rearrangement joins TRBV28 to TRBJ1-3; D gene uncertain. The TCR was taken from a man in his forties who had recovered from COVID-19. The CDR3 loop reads CASTNPSFSGNTIYF. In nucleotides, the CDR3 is TGTGCCAGCACTAACCCATCTTTCTCTGGAAACACCATATATTTT. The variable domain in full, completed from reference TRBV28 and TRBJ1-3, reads DVKVTQSSRYLVKRTGEKVFLECVQDMDHENMFWYRQDPGLGLRLIYFSYDVKMKEKGDIPEGYSVSREKKERFSLILESASTNQTSMYLCASTNPSFSGNTIYFGEGSWLTVV.